The present T cell receptor beta chain was sequenced within a study of OX40 agonist ivuxolimab in advanced cancers. About the full investigation: Ivuxolimab was a fully human IgG2 agonistic monoclonal antibody targeting the costimulatory receptor OX40 (CD134). The paper covers the monotherapy dose-escalation part of the phase I ivuxolimab trial, which included N of about 51 patients. Partial responses occurred in three dose-escalation patients, of whom one had hepatocellular carcinoma and two had cutaneous melanoma. Of the roughly 51 dose-escalation patients, hepatocellular carcinoma was present in approximately 20, melanoma in about 15, renal cell carcinoma in 9 and head and neck cancer in 9. In the dose-escalation cohort, 70% to 85% of patients were male, and the mean age was around 65 years with a range of roughly 23 to 79. Intravenous ivuxolimab was administered to patients every 2 weeks at six dose levels: 0.01, 0.1, 0.3, 1.5, 3 and 10 mg/kg. Patients were allowed to have had prior anti-PD-1, anti-PD-L1 or anti-CTLA-4 therapy, and approximately 40% of the dose-escalation patients had been treated with checkpoint inhibitors. The point of sequencing TCRbeta in the periphery was to test whether ivuxolimab changed TCR sequence diversity and drove clonal T-cell expansion.

In its sample, this clone was seen a few times. Its antigen is still unknown. Per-base quality was not reported, and no clone a single base away is much larger than it. For sequencing of the TCRbeta CDR3 region, genomic DNA was extracted from the sorted cells. TCRbeta CDR3 regions were sequenced using the immunoSEQ Assay. TCRdb's version of the immuneACCESS table is confined to in-frame rearrangements and falls short of the full clone set. An unresolved V gene accounts for under half of the shortfall where checked; the remainder is of unknown origin. The sample table lists around 25,000 clones, about three quarters of them with a count of one. The ten largest clones add up to roughly 18% of the sample. What the study reported, not specific to this receptor: Antigen specificity was not determined for the clonally expanded peripheral T cells. At doses of 0.1 to 3.0 mg/kg, clonal expansion of both CD4+ and CD8+ blood T cells was observed from baseline to week 6. Low levels of normalized T-cell clonal expansion were also shown by some nonresponding patients. Partial responders in the 0.1-3.0 mg/kg groups had among the lowest normalized peripheral clonal expansion, especially among CD8+ T cells. After ivuxolimab, more expanded clones were found on average in CD8+ T cells than in CD4+ T cells.

Patients with a history of autoimmune disease or receiving systemic immunosuppression were excluded from the trial. Peripheral blood for TCR sequencing was drawn from every dose cohort at baseline, at cycle 4 day 1 and at cycle 7 day 1. Samples were obtained from an open-label, multicenter, first-in-human phase I dose-escalation trial of ivuxolimab. Adults with locally advanced or metastatic melanoma, renal cell, hepatocellular, or head and neck squamous cell carcinoma were enrolled in the trial. CD4+ and CD8+ T cells were sorted separately from peripheral blood before TCR sequencing. The clonotype comes from an adult with an advanced solid tumor such as melanoma, head and neck, liver or kidney cancer. The source material was CD4+ or CD8+ T cells sorted from blood, sampled in a trial of the OX40 agonist ivuxolimab.

The CDR3 loop reads CASSLTLQGSGNTLHF. Read as DNA, the sequence is TGTGCCAGCAGCTTAACTTTACAGGGATCTGGTAACACCCTCCACTTT. In this chain, TRBV11-2 is recombined with TRBJ1-6; 6 matching bases give a weak D call of TRBD1. V loses 2 bases, J loses 14 bases, and the germline ends lie 22 bases apart. According to the germline V gene, CDR1 reads SGHAT and CDR2 reads FQNNGV. The CDR3 measures 16 amino acids from cysteine to phenylalanine. The kept DNA is CDR3 alone, 48 bases in frame from the first base.